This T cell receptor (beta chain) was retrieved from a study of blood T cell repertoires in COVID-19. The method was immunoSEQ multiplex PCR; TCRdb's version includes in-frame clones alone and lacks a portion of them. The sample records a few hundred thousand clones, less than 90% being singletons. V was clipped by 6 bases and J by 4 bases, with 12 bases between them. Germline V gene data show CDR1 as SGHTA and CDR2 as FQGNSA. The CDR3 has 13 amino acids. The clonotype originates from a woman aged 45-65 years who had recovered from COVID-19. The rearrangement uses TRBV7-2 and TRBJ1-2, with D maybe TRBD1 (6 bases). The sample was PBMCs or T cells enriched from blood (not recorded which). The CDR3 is CASSPDSLYGYTF. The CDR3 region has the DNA TGTGCCAGCAGTCCGGACAGCCTCTATGGCTACACCTTC.